This record looks at one T cell receptor (beta chain) sequence and its context. The assay was immunoSEQ multiplex PCR, and TCRdb's table has in-frame clones only and misses some. Among roughly 110,000 clones, more than 70% were seen once, and the ten largest hold 2% to 2.5%. This entry belongs to a study of radiotherapy plus CTLA-4 blockade in lung cancer. V was clipped by 3 bases and J by 6 bases, with 10 bases between them. The CDR3 is made up of 13 amino acids. Germline V gene data show CDR1 as SEHNR and CDR2 as FQNEAQ (reference sequence). Sequenced here: peripheral blood, sampled from a patient treated with radiotherapy plus ipilimumab. V is TRBV7-9 and J is TRBJ2-3, with D possibly TRBD2 on 6 matching bases. This sequence was found in a human donor with non-small cell lung cancer that progressed on radiotherapy plus ipilimumab. Some clones in this sample may be carry-over from other donors' samples. CDR3 in DNA: TGTGCCAGCAGCTTCCGGGGAGGTGATACGCAGTATTTT. Amino acid sequence: CASSFRGGDTQYF.